What follows are 21 T cell receptor beta chains derived from one specimen sequenced in a study of T cells after yellow fever vaccination. MiXCR was run by TCRdb on the 5' RACE reads, yielding one entry per CDR3 protein. The table lists about 340,000 distinct CDR3 sequences, under 5% of them singletons. The sample consisted of PBMCs, taken 5 days after the yellow fever booster vaccination. All receptors derive from a man between 18 and 29 years old who received the YFV17D yellow fever vaccine.

The gene calls are TRBV7-6 and TRBJ2-7, with TRBD1 matching 9 bases. V gave up 4 bases and J gave up 5 bases; unmatched junction bases: 15. The CDR3 length is 17 residues. Germline V CDR1 and CDR2: SGHVS, FNYEAQ. CDR3 bases: TGTGCCAGCAGCTCGCGCTGGGACAGGGTGGGTAACAACGAGCAGTACTTC. This codes for CASSSRWDRVGNNEQYF.

This clonotype was counted at least ten times. The rearrangement uses TRBV3-1 and TRBJ1-1, with 7 bases that match TRBD1. V was pared by 4 bases and J by 2 bases, with 4 bases of the junction left unmatched. Germline V lookup: CDR1 LGHDT, CDR2 YNNKEL (reference sequence). This CDR3 has 14 amino acids. Here the CDR3 reads CASSLTGDNTEAFF. The CDR3 DNA follows: TGTGCCAGCAGCCTTACAGGGGATAACACTGAAGCTTTCTTT.

This clonotype was seen at least ten times. V usage is TRBV6-2 or TRBV6-3 and J usage is TRBJ1-1; D is possibly TRBD1 (6 bases). Germline V gives CDR1 MNHEY, CDR2 SVGEGT. V gave up 5 bases and J gave up 0 bases, with 13 bases separating them. The CDR3 covers 15 residues. The CDR3 here is CASSTGPRMNTEAFF. The CDR3 DNA follows: TGTGCCAGCAGTACAGGGCCTCGAATGAACACTGAAGCTTTCTTT.

The chain is built from TRBV4-1 and TRBJ2-1; the D call may be TRBD1 or TRBD2 (6 bases each). The CDR3 is 14 amino acids. CDR1 is MGHRA, CDR2 YSYEKL, per germline. V dropped 4 bases and J dropped 2 bases, with 9 bases sitting between them. The CDR3 loop is CASSRGGTYNEQFF. The DNA of the CDR3 is TGCGCCAGCAGCCGAGGGGGGACCTACAATGAGCAGTTCTTC.

The table lists this clonotype with many counts. This chain joins TRBV3-1 and TRBJ1-1; D gene uncertain. CDR1 and CDR2 from the germline V gene are LGHDT and YNNKEL (reference sequence). V was pared by 2 bases and J by 6 bases, with 13 bases between. The CDR3 is made up of 14 amino acids. The CDR3 coding sequence is TGTGCCAGCAGCCAACTGTTAGGAGGCCCTGAAGCTTTCTTT. Translation gives CASSQLLGGPEAFF.

This clonotype was detected a few times. The gene calls are TRBV4-3 and TRBJ2-3, with 7 bases matching TRBD1. The CDR3 contains 16 residues. V shed 0 bases, J shed 2 bases, and the junction held 5 bases outside the gene matches. From germline, CDR1 is LGHNA and CDR2 YSLEER. The CDR3 here is CASSQERDRNTDTQYF. CDR3 coding DNA: TGCGCCAGCAGCCAAGAGAGGGACAGAAACACAGATACGCAGTATTTT.

This clonotype was recorded once. A much larger clone is a single base away; this may be a read error. No conserved phenylalanine or tryptophan ends this CDR3, so it is likely a read error. The chain combines TRBV11-2 with TRBJ2-7, with D possibly TRBD2 on 6 matching bases. Germline CDR1 is SGHAT and CDR2 is FQNNGV. CDR3 length: 15 residues. The V and J ends lost 1 base and 0 bases respectively, with 10 bases between them. The CDR3 sequence is CASSLVRGSSYEQYL. The CDR3 DNA reads as TGTGCCAGCAGCTTAGTACGGGGGAGCTCCTACGAGCAGTACCTC.

This clonotype came up many times. The chain carries TRBV19 and TRBJ1-4; tentative D call: TRBD1 (6 bases). In germline, CDR1 is LNHDA, CDR2 SQIVND (reference sequence). Trimming removed 5 bases from V and 4 bases from J, with 14 bases in between. This CDR3 spans 15 amino acids. CDR3 in amino acids: CASSPQGLGNEKLFF. The CDR3 DNA reads as TGTGCCAGTAGTCCACAGGGATTGGGTAATGAAAAACTGTTTTTT.

This clonotype was detected a few times. The chain recombines TRBV28 with TRBJ2-3; 8 nucleotides align to TRBD2. The CDR3 runs 15 residues. With 0 bases clipped from V and 8 bases from J, the junction kept 7 bases outside the gene matches. Germline V gives CDR1 MDHEN, CDR2 SYDVKM. Here the CDR3 DNA reads TGTGCCAGCAGTTTATGGAGCGCCCGGGGGGGTACGCAGTATTTT. Translating gives CASSLWSARGGTQYF.

The chain recombines TRBV4-1 with TRBJ2-1, with D maybe TRBD2 (5 bases). V was trimmed by 0 bases and J by 7 bases, leaving 22 bases between them. The CDR3 loop spans 18 amino acids. Germline V gene data show CDR1 as MGHRA and CDR2 as YSYEKL. CDR3 DNA sequence: TGCGCCAGCAGCCAAGAAAGAAACGGGGAGAAACGAAGTAATGAGCAGTTCTTC. It translates to CASSQERNGEKRSNEQFF.

This clonotype has ten or more counts. J is TRBJ2-5 and V is TRBV25-1; 8 bases are a match to TRBD1. With V trimmed by 5 bases and J by 3 bases, 5 bases remained unmatched. The CDR3 loop spans 14 amino acids. From germline, CDR1 is MGHDK and CDR2 SYGVNS. CDR3 in amino acids: CASSPTGVKETQYF. The CDR3 DNA follows: TGTGCCAGCAGTCCGACAGGGGTAAAAGAGACCCAGTACTTC. Using reference TRBV25-1 and TRBJ2-5 for the parts outside the CDR3, the full variable domain is EADIYQTPRYLVIGTGKKITLECSQTMGHDKMYWYQQDPGMELHLIHYSYGVNSTEKGDLSSESTVSRIRTEHFPLTLESARPSHTSQYLCASSPTGVKETQYFGPGTRLLVL.

This clonotype was observed at least ten times. The chain recombines TRBV7-7 with TRBJ1-1; the D gene is possibly TRBD1 (5 bases). CDR1 and CDR2 from the germline V gene are SSHAT and FNYEAQ (reference sequence). The CDR3 runs to 14 residues. The ends were cut back, 5 bases at V and 4 bases at J, with 14 bases in the middle. CDR3 sequence reads: CASSPWGGGTEAFF. The CDR3 DNA is TGTGCCAGCAGCCCCTGGGGGGGAGGCACTGAAGCTTTCTTT.

CDR3 nucleotides: TGTGCCAGCAACAGACAGGGGCTCAATGAGCAGTTCTTC. Translation: CASNRQGLNEQFF. The chain joins TRBV6-1 to TRBJ2-1; TRBD1 agrees at 8 bases. V shed 7 bases and J 6 bases; nucleotides not matched to a gene: 5. Germline V gene sequence: CDR1 MNHNS, CDR2 SASEGT. The CDR3 runs 13 residues.

The gene calls are TRBV15 and TRBJ2-5, with D uncertain. V was clipped by 1 base and J by 9 bases, with 6 bases between them. The CDR3 is 11 amino acids. Germline-derived CDR1 and CDR2 are LNHNV and YYDKDF (reference sequence). DNA of the CDR3: TGTGCCACCAGCAGAGGAGTCTCCCAGTACTTC. Translation: CATSRGVSQYF.

The V call is TRBV7-2, the J call TRBJ2-5, with TRBD2 matching 13 bases. The CDR3 spans 14 residues. Trimming cost V 5 bases and J 5 bases; bases outside gene matches: 2. Germline CDR1 reads SGHTA; CDR2 reads FQGNSA. The CDR3 spells CASSPTSGGETQYF. The CDR3 DNA is TGTGCCAGCAGCCCGACTAGCGGGGGGGAGACCCAGTACTTC. The complete variable domain, with remaining parts taken from reference TRBV7-2 and TRBJ2-5, reads GAGVSQSPSNKVTEKGKDVELRCDPISGHTALYWYRQSLGQGLEFLIYFQGNSAPDKSGLPSDRFSAERTGGSVSTLTIQRTQQEDSAVYLCASSPTSGGETQYFGPGTRLLVL.

The chain recombines TRBV6-2 or TRBV6-3 with TRBJ1-1; a weak D match, TRBD1 (6 bases). V was clipped by 2 bases and J by 7 bases, with 14 bases between them. Germline assignment: CDR1 MNHEY and CDR2 SVGEGT. This CDR3 has 14 residues. CDR3 loop: CASSYRGAEREAFF. The CDR3 DNA follows: TGTGCCAGCAGTTACCGGGGGGCGGAACGTGAAGCTTTCTTT.

Many counts were recorded for this clonotype. This sequence joins TRBV7-3 and TRBJ2-1; the D is unclear. The germline V and J ends were trimmed by 1 base and 2 bases, with 12 bases remaining between them. From germline, CDR1 is SGHTA and CDR2 FQGTGA. This CDR3 has 16 amino acids. The CDR3, as DNA: TGTGCCAGCAGCTTAAGTGGTGACACGGCCTACAATGAGCAGTTCTTC. It translates to CASSLSGDTAYNEQFF.

The chain employs TRBV7-9 and TRBJ2-7, with TRBD2 matching over 11 bases. The CDR3 has 14 amino acids. With 5 bases clipped from V and 2 bases from J, the junction kept 2 bases outside the gene matches. Germline CDR1 is SEHNR and CDR2 is FQNEAQ (reference sequence). CDR3 residues: CASSTSGGAYEQYF. The DNA for the CDR3 is TGTGCCAGCAGCACTAGCGGGGGAGCCTACGAGCAGTACTTC.

The chain employs TRBV5-1 and TRBJ2-3; 7 bases fit TRBD1. Germline V gives CDR1 SGHRS, CDR2 YFSETQ. The V segment lost 4 bases and the J segment 5 bases; nucleotides outside the gene matches: 7. The CDR3 runs to 14 residues. This CDR3 reads CASSLGQTGDTQYF. DNA of the CDR3: TGCGCCAGCAGCCTGGGACAGACCGGAGATACGCAGTATTTT.

The table lists this clonotype with a few counts. DNA of the CDR3: TGTGCCAGTAACCCTAGCCTGACAGATACGCAGTATTTT. Its translation: CASNPSLTDTQYF. The chain employs TRBV19 and TRBJ2-3; tentatively, D is TRBD2 (5 bases). CDR1 is LNHDA, CDR2 SQIVND, per germline (reference sequence). This CDR3 is built from 13 residues. V lost 7 bases to trimming and J lost 3 bases, with 11 bases between them.

The rearrangement joins TRBV12-3 or TRBV12-4 to TRBJ1-5, with D tentatively TRBD1 (5 bases). Between the trimmed V and J ends, which lost 6 bases and 4 bases, there was a span of 19 bases. The CDR3 has 16 amino acids. The CDR3 loop reads CASSRTGLDSNQPQHF. CDR3 sequence (DNA): TGTGCCAGCAGCCGCACGGGACTTGACAGTAATCAGCCCCAGCATTTT.